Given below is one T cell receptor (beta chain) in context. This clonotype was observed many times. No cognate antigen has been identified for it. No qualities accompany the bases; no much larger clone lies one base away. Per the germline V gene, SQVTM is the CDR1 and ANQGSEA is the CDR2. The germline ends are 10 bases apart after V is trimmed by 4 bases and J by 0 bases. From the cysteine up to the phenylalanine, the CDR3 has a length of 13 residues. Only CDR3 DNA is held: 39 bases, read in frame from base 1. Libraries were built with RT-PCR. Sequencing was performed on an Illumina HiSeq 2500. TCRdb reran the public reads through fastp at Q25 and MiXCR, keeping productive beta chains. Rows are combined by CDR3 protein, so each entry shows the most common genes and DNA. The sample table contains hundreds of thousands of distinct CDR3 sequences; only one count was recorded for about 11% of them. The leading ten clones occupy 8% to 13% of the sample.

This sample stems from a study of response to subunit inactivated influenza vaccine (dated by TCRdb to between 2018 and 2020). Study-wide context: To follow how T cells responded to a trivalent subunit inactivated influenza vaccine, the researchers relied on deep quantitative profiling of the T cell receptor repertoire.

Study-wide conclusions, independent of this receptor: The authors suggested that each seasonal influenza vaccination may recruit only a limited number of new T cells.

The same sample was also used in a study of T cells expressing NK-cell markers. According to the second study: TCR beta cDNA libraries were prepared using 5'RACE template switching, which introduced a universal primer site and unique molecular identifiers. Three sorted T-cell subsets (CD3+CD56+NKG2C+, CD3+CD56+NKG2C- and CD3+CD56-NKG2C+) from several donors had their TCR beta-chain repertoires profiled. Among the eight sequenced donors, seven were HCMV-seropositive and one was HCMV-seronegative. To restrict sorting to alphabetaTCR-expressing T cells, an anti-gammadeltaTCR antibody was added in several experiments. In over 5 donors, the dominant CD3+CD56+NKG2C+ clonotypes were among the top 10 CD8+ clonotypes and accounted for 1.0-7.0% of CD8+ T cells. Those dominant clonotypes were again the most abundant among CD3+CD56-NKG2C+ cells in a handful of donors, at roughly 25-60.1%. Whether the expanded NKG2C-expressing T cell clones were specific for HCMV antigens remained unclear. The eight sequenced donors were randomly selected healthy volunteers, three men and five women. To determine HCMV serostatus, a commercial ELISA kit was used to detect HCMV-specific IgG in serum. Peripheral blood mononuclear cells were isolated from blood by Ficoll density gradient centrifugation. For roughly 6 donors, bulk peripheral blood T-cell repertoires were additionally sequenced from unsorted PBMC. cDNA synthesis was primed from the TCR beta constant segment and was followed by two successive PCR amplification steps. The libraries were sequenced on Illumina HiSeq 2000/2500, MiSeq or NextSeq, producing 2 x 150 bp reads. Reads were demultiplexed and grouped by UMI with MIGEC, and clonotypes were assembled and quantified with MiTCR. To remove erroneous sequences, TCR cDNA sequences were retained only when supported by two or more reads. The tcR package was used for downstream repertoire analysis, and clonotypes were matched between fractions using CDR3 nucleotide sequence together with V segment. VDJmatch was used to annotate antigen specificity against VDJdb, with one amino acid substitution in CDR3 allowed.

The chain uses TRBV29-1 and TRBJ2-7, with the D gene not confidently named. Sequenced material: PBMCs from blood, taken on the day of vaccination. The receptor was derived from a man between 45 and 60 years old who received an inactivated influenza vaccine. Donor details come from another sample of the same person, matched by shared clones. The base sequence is TGCAGCGTTGTGACGGATGGCTCCTACGAGCAGTACTTC. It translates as CSVVTDGSYEQYF.